Below are 29 T cell receptor beta chains sequenced from a single sample in a study of blood T cell repertoires in COVID-19. Repertoires were generated with immunoSEQ multiplex PCR, while TCRdb's copy carries only in-frame clones and drops some. Counted here are approximately 60,000 clones, approximately 79% occurring once; the ten biggest clones make up 20%. The sequenced sample was peripheral blood. The receptors stem from an elderly woman with active or convalescent COVID-19.

The chain uses TRBV5-1 and TRBJ1-2; a weak D match, TRBD1 (6 bases). The CDR3 runs 13 residues. Germline CDR1 reads SGHRS; CDR2 reads YFSETQ. Trimming took 3 bases from V and 6 from J, leaving 12 bases between them. This CDR3 is CASSSLDRHGYTF. The CDR3 DNA reads TGCGCCAGCAGCTCGCTCGACAGGCATGGCTACACCTTC.

The chain couples TRBV5-1 to TRBJ1-1; 8 bases are shared with TRBD1. Germline-derived CDR1 and CDR2 are SGHRS and YFSETQ. The CDR3 runs to 14 residues. J was trimmed by 3 bases and V by 4 bases; bases with no gene match: 5. CDR3 region: CASSAQGGDTEAFF. The DNA of the CDR3 is TGCGCCAGCAGCGCACAGGGGGGCGACACTGAAGCTTTCTTT.

The chain joins TRBV6-5 to TRBJ2-7; TRBD2 agrees at 10 bases. The trim removed 3 bases at V and 2 bases at J, leaving 4 bases unmatched. Germline assignment: CDR1 MNHEY and CDR2 SVGAGI. The CDR3 totals 15 residues. In nucleotides, the CDR3 is TGTGCCAGCAGTTATAGCGGGGGGTCAACCTACGAGCAGTACTTC. Protein product: CASSYSGGSTYEQYF.

The rearrangement uses TRBV5-6 and TRBJ2-2, with a weak D call TRBD1 (6 bases). Per the germline V gene, CDR1 is SGHDT and CDR2 is YYEEEE. This CDR3 is 16 amino acids long. Trimming shortened V by 0 bases and J by 5 bases, and 14 bases separated the two germline ends. The CDR3 protein is CASSLGSVRGTGELFF. Written as DNA, the CDR3 is TGTGCCAGCAGCTTGGGGTCTGTGAGGGGGACCGGGGAGCTGTTTTTT.

The chain carries TRBV19 and TRBJ1-6; 7 nucleotides agree with TRBD1. Germline CDR1 LNHDA, CDR2 SQIVND (reference sequence). V was pared by 1 base and J by 7 bases, with 4 bases of the junction left unmatched. The CDR3 extends over 15 amino acids. Here the CDR3 reads CASSIAHRGNSPLHF. The CDR3 bases are TGTGCCAGTAGTATAGCTCACAGGGGCAATTCACCCCTCCACTTT.

The chain couples TRBV4-2 to TRBJ1-2, with D tentatively TRBD1 (5 bases). Germline V gives CDR1 LGHNA, CDR2 YNFKEQ. V lost 0 bases, J lost 4 bases, and 18 bases lay in between. This CDR3 has 17 amino acids. CDR3 amino acids: CASSQEVGAGFFYGYTF. CDR3 DNA sequence: TGTGCCAGCAGCCAAGAAGTTGGGGCAGGGTTCTTCTATGGCTACACCTTC.

The chain carries TRBV10-3 and TRBJ2-7; D call uncertain. There are 13 residues in the CDR3. Trimming shortened V by 2 bases and J by 1 base, and 6 bases separated the two germline ends. The germline gives CDR1 ENHRY, CDR2 SYGVKD. As DNA, the CDR3 is TGTGCCATCAGTGAGACAATTTCCTACGAGCAGTACTTC. This translates into CAISETISYEQYF.

This CDR3 is CASSLRDRATDTQYF. The CDR3 nucleotides read TGTGCCAGCAGCTTAAGGGACAGGGCAACAGATACGCAGTATTTT. This chain uses TRBV11-2 with TRBJ2-3, with TRBD1 identical over 9 bases. The CDR3 covers 15 residues. CDR1 and CDR2 from the germline V gene are SGHAT and FQNNGV. V gave up 2 bases and J gave up 3 bases; unmatched junction bases: 3.

The gene calls are TRBV5-1 and TRBJ1-1, with a weak D call TRBD1 (6 bases). The CDR3 covers 14 residues. Trimming left V 7 bases short and J 2 bases short, with 15 bases between. Germline CDR1 reads SGHRS; CDR2 reads YFSETQ. The CDR3 DNA sequence: TGCGCCAGCCGACTTGGGGGCGAAAACACTGAAGCTTTCTTT. Protein sequence: CASRLGGENTEAFF. Looking up the rest from reference TRBV5-1 and TRBJ1-1 gives the full variable domain: KAGVTQTPRYLIKTRGQQVTLSCSPISGHRSVSWYQQTPGQGLQFLFEYFSETQRNKGNFPGRFSGRQFSNSRSEMNVSTLELGDSALYLCASRLGGENTEAFFGQGTRLTVV.

The rearrangement uses TRBV5-4 and TRBJ1-6; possible D gene TRBD1, 6 bases. This CDR3 spans 14 amino acids. Germline CDR1 is SGHNT and CDR2 is YYREEE (reference sequence). V gave up 4 bases and J gave up 6 bases, with 11 bases separating them. The CDR3 coding sequence is TGTGCCAGCAGCGCTGACAGGACTAATTCACCCCTCCACTTT. It codes for CASSADRTNSPLHF.

The chain has TRBV5-1 and TRBJ2-1; 9 bases align to TRBD1. This CDR3 is built from 15 residues. J was trimmed by 6 bases and V by 4 bases; bases with no gene match: 8. Per germline, CDR1 SGHRS and CDR2 YFSETQ. CDR3 amino acids: CASSVQGAYSNEQFF. CDR3 sequence (DNA): TGCGCCAGCAGCGTACAGGGGGCCTACTCCAATGAGCAGTTCTTC. The full variable domain, with the rest looked up from reference TRBV5-1 and TRBJ2-1, is KAGVTQTPRYLIKTRGQQVTLSCSPISGHRSVSWYQQTPGQGLQFLFEYFSETQRNKGNFPGRFSGRQFSNSRSEMNVSTLELGDSALYLCASSVQGAYSNEQFFGPGTRLTVL.

The chain has TRBV2 and TRBJ2-3; D perhaps matches TRBD2 (5 bases). There are 11 residues in the CDR3. Trimming removed 4 bases from V and 7 bases from J, with 6 bases in between. The V gene's germline CDR1 is SNHLY and CDR2 FYNNEI. The CDR3 region is CASSGEYTQYF. The DNA for the CDR3 is TGTGCCAGCAGTGGGGAGTATACGCAGTATTTT.

This CDR3 is CASSERGRGGTDTQYF. DNA for the CDR3: TGTGCCAGCAGTGAAAGAGGGCGGGGGGGCACAGATACGCAGTATTTT. V usage is TRBV6-1 and J usage is TRBJ2-3; TRBD2 matches 8 bases. CDR1 and CDR2 (germline): MNHNS, SASEGT. The CDR3 runs to 16 residues. V lost 2 bases, J lost 1 base, and 5 bases stayed unmatched.

This clone has only a few counts. This rearrangement joins TRBV3-1 (or the pseudogene TRBV3-2) to TRBJ1-6; D might be TRBD1 (6 bases). V was shortened by 3 bases and J by 7 bases, with 13 bases between the two germline ends. This CDR3 region has 15 residues. Germline loops: CDR1 LGHDT, CDR2 YNNKEL (reference sequence). CDR3 protein: CASSHADRINSPLHF. CDR3 bases: TGTGCCAGCAGCCACGCGGACAGAATAAATTCACCCCTCCACTTT.

The rearrangement joins TRBV27 to TRBJ2-7; a weak D match, TRBD2 (5 bases). The ends were cut back, 4 bases at V and 2 bases at J, with 12 bases in the middle. The germline gives CDR1 MNHEY, CDR2 SMNVEV (reference sequence). The CDR3 is made up of 14 amino acids. DNA of the CDR3: TGTGCCAGCAGTTCTGGACTGTACCCCTACGAGCAGTACTTC. Translated, it gives CASSSGLYPYEQYF.

This rearrangement joins TRBV6-6 to TRBJ1-4; perhaps TRBD1 as D (5 bases). V lost 0 bases to trimming and J lost 5 bases, with 13 bases between them. Germline V lookup: CDR1 MNHNY, CDR2 SVGAGI (reference sequence). The CDR3 extends over 16 amino acids. The CDR3 here is CASSYSQGGSNEKLFF. The CDR3 bases are TGTGCCAGCAGTTACTCTCAGGGAGGGTCGAATGAAAAACTGTTTTTT.

The gene calls are TRBV6-4 and TRBJ2-2, with a weak D call TRBD1 (6 bases). With 3 bases removed from V and 6 bases from J, the gap between germline ends came to 8 bases. This CDR3 is 13 amino acids long. Germline V gene lookup returns CDR1 MRHNA and CDR2 SNTAGT. CDR3 coding DNA: TGTGCCAGCAGTGAGGACAGAGCCGGGGAGCTGTTTTTT. This sequence encodes CASSEDRAGELFF.

V usage is TRBV6-6 and J usage is TRBJ1-4; tentative D call: TRBD1 (5 bases). This CDR3 has 14 amino acids. Germline V gene lookup returns CDR1 MNHNY and CDR2 SVGAGI (reference sequence). Between the trimmed V and J ends, which lost 7 bases and 0 bases, there was a span of 9 bases. The CDR3 loop is CASNQGATNEKLFF. The CDR3 DNA reads TGTGCCAGCAACCAGGGCGCAACTAATGAAAAACTGTTTTTT.

This sequence joins TRBV19 and TRBJ2-7, with 7 positions matching TRBD1. V was clipped by 2 bases and J by 2 bases; unmatched bases: 3. The CDR3 runs 14 residues. From germline, CDR1 is LNHDA and CDR2 SQIVND (reference sequence). CDR3: CASSIRGTAYEQYF. The CDR3 region has the DNA TGTGCCAGTAGTATAAGGGGGACAGCCTACGAGCAGTACTTC.

J is TRBJ1-1 and V is TRBV5-4; 7 bases line up with TRBD1. J was trimmed by 3 bases and V by 1 base; bases with no gene match: 9. The germline CDR1 and CDR2 sequences are SGHNT and YYREEE (reference sequence). The CDR3 runs to 16 residues. For the CDR3, the DNA is TGTGCCAGCAGCTTGATCTCGTCAGGGGGGTACACTGAAGCTTTCTTT. Encoded protein: CASSLISSGGYTEAFF.

This clone was picked up one time. The chain is built from TRBV24-1 and TRBJ2-1; 7 bases agree with TRBD1. V trimming: 10 bases; J trimming: 5 bases; junction bases outside the gene matches: 4. The germline CDR1 and CDR2 sequences are KGHDR and SFDVKD. The CDR3 is made up of 12 amino acids. CDR3: CATRDSHNEQFF. CDR3 sequence (DNA): TGTGCCACAAGGGACAGTCACAATGAGCAGTTCTTC.

The rearrangement links TRBV19 to TRBJ1-5; perhaps TRBD1 as D (6 bases). Trimming removed 5 bases at V and 0 bases at J, with 17 bases between. The germline gives CDR1 LNHDA, CDR2 SQIVND (reference sequence). This CDR3 comprises 17 residues. The CDR3 bases are TGTGCCAGTAGTCCCCGGACAGTTACAATTAGCAATCAGCCCCAGCATTTT. This codes for CASSPRTVTISNQPQHF.

The genes are TRBV6-1 and TRBJ1-4; D is perhaps TRBD1 (6 bases). The V gene's germline CDR1 is MNHNS and CDR2 SASEGT. Trimming cost V 4 bases and J 0 bases, with 21 bases left between them. The CDR3 consists of 19 residues. The CDR3 nucleotides are TGTGCCAGCAGTGCAAACAGGGTCATCAGCCGCACAACTAATGAAAAACTGTTTTTT. It is translated as CASSANRVISRTTNEKLFF.

Only one count was recorded for this clone. The V gene is TRBV4-1, the J gene TRBJ2-1; 7 bases fit TRBD2. Germline V CDR1 and CDR2: MGHRA, YSYEKL. J was trimmed by 4 bases and V by 2 bases; bases with no gene match: 11. The length of the CDR3 is 17 residues. CDR3 in amino acids: CASSQPGVGGGYNEQFF. CDR3 nucleotide sequence: TGCGCCAGCAGCCAACCGGGGGTTGGGGGAGGGTACAATGAGCAGTTCTTC.

This chain connects TRBV4-1 to TRBJ1-2; 9 positions agree with TRBD1. Germline V gene lookup returns CDR1 MGHRA and CDR2 YSYEKL. Trimming cost V 0 bases and J 3 bases; bases outside gene matches: 2. This CDR3 spans 15 amino acids. As DNA, the CDR3 is TGCGCCAGCAGCCAAGAACAGGGGGCGGACTATGGCTACACCTTC. Amino acids: CASSQEQGADYGYTF.

Only a few counts were recorded for this clone. The V gene is TRBV21-1, the J gene TRBJ1-1; the table's D gene call, TRBD1, was not cross checked with the DNA. TRBV21-1 is a pseudogene. CDR3 length: 16 residues. The CDR3 coding sequence is TGTGCCAGCCAGACGATGCTATACAGGGTGATTTCTGAAGCTTTCTTT. This encodes CASQTMLYRVISEAFF.

The chain couples TRBV30 to TRBJ1-2, with 8 nucleotides matching TRBD1. V was clipped by 5 bases and J by 4 bases; unmatched bases: 6. The germline gives CDR1 GTSNPN, CDR2 SVGIG (reference sequence). The CDR3 length is 13 residues. The CDR3 DNA reads TGTGCCTGGTGGACAGGGACGGGCTATGGCTACACCTTC. The encoded protein is CAWWTGTGYGYTF.

The CDR3 region has the DNA TGTGCCAGCAGTGCCTTAGGGCGGGGGGCCACCGGGGAGCTGTTTTTT. Protein sequence: CASSALGRGATGELFF. The chain combines TRBV2 with TRBJ2-2; 8 bases fit TRBD2. This CDR3 has 16 amino acids. Germline CDR1 and CDR2: SNHLY and FYNNEI. Germline trimming cut 4 bases from V and 4 bases from J; bases unmatched to any gene: 8.

The chain employs TRBV7-9 and TRBJ1-1, with 8 nucleotides matching TRBD1. CDR1 SEHNR and CDR2 FQNEAQ come from the germline V gene (reference sequence). This CDR3 is built from 14 residues. With V trimmed by 5 bases and J by 4 bases, 6 bases remained unmatched. CDR3 amino acids: CASSRGQGSTEAFF. CDR3 coding DNA: TGTGCCAGCAGCAGAGGACAGGGCTCCACTGAAGCTTTCTTT. Supplemented by reference TRBV7-9 and TRBJ1-1, the full variable domain reads DTGVSQNPRHKITKRGQNVTFRCDPISEHNRLYWYRQTLGQGPEFLTYFQNEAQLEKSRLLSDRFSAERPKGSFSTLEIQRTEQGDSAMYLCASSRGQGSTEAFFGQGTRLTVV.